A single T cell receptor beta chain is shown here with its context. Its antigen is not identified. This specimen comes from a study of regulatory T cells in long-lasting Graves disease. Study-level findings and limits: TCR diversity was lower in persistent than newly diagnosed Graves' disease. There were preferences for TRBV28, TRBJ1-2 and TRBJ2-5 in persistent disease.

Through Arm-PCR of CDR3 regions and iRepertoire HTBI primers, TCR beta libraries were built. TCRdb re-called the multiplex PCR reads with MiXCR, one entry per CDR3 protein. This table has 350,000 to 500,000 distinct CDR3 sequences, approximately 16% appearing once. The germline V gene has CDR1 SGHAT and CDR2 FQNNGV. Trimming took 1 base from V and 8 from J, leaving 12 bases between them. The CDR3 consists of 14 residues. The time point here: newly diagnosed GD, antithyroid drugs for less than 3 months. After RNA was extracted from PBMCs, the TCR library was made from it. The sample also formed part of further work on T cells in Graves' hyperthyroidism and ophthalmopathy. From that second work: Patients having uncontrolled infection, another autoimmune disease, pregnancy or lactation were not included.

Sequencing used peripheral blood mononuclear cells (PBMCs), obtained at new diagnosis, from a patient treated with antithyroid drugs. This TCR came from a young woman with Graves disease. The chain uses TRBV11-2 and TRBJ1-3; D perhaps matches TRBD1 (5 bases). Here the CDR3 DNA reads TGTGCCAGCAGCTTAGGACTGGGGGTGGACACCATATATTTT. Amino acids: CASSLGLGVDTIYF.